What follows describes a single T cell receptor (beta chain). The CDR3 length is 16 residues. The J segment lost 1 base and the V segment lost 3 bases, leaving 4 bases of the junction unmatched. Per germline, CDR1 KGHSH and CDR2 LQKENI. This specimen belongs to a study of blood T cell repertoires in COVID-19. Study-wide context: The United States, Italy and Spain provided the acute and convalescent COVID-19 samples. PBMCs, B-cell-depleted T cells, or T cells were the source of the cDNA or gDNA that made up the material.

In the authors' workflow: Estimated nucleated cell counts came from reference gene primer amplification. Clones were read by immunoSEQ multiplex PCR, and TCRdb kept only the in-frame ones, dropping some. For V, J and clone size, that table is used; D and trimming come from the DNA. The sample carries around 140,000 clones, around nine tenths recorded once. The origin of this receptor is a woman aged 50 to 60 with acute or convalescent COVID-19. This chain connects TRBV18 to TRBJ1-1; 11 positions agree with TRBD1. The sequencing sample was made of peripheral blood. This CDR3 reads CASSPGQGARNTEAFF. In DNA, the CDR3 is TGTGCCAGCTCACCCGGACAGGGGGCCCGGAACACTGAAGCTTTCTTT.